In its sample, the clone carrying this T cell receptor (beta chain) was seen many times. Its antigen is still unknown. This record belongs to a study of blood T cells in healthy people across ages. Study-wide findings and caveats: Conclusively comparing naive with antigen-experienced cells was impossible with unsorted PBMCs.

The study recruited healthy Caucasian donors from Russia who were aged about 6 to 100. It was with a sample-barcoded 5' primer and a J-beta primer mix that a second PCR of about 6 to 12 cycles was run. From the 5' RACE reads, TCRdb called clonotypes with MiXCR, one entry per CDR3 protein. Here the sample spans approximately 810,000 distinct CDR3 sequences, 29% being singletons. The sequence was obtained from an elderly woman in good health. Sequencing input: blood.

CDR3 coding DNA: TGTGCCAGCAGTTTATCCCTAGCGGGGGTTCAAGAGACCCAGTACTTC. It codes for CASSLSLAGVQETQYF. V and J are TRBV28 and TRBJ2-5; 10 bases fit TRBD2. This CDR3 has 16 residues. V shed 1 base, J shed 2 bases, and the junction held 4 bases outside the gene matches. Germline CDR1 and CDR2: MDHEN and SYDVKM.